The following is a T cell receptor (beta chain) sequence with its context. These data are taken from a study of blood T cell repertoires in COVID-19. Across the whole study: Samples taken during acute and convalescent COVID-19 were collected in the United States, Italy and Spain.

V lost 5 bases and J lost 7, with 15 bases in between. Per the germline V gene, CDR1 is SGHAT and CDR2 is FQNNGV. CDR3 length: 14 residues. Repertoires were generated with immunoSEQ multiplex PCR, while TCRdb's copy carries only in-frame clones and drops some. Here the sample spans 270,000 or so clones, approximately 77% being singletons. The sequencing input was peripheral blood. This receptor was identified in a woman aged 18 to 35 with acute or convalescent COVID-19. J is TRBJ2-1 and V is TRBV11-2; D possibly corresponds to TRBD2 (5 bases). CDR3 sequence reads: CASSPRVGGNEQFF. In DNA form, the CDR3 reads TGTGCCAGCAGCCCCCGGGTTGGAGGAAATGAGCAGTTCTTC.